Described below is a single T cell receptor (beta chain) sequence and its context. Its antigen remains unknown. This specimen belongs to a study of cytomegalovirus exposure and HLA in healthy donors. PCR primers comprised 60 Vbeta and 13 Jbeta primers. Profiled with immunoSEQ multiplex PCR; TCRdb holds only in-frame clones, not every one. Here the sample spans some 170,000 clones, 65% to 80% being singletons. Though probably carrying unrecorded immune exposures, donors were nominally healthy at sampling. Study findings and constraints: An assumption of roughly uniform sequencing depth across donors underlay the presence/absence analyses.

Germline assignment: CDR1 SGHAT and CDR2 FQNNGV. V shed 2 bases and J 4 bases; nucleotides not matched to a gene: 2. The CDR3 runs to 14 residues. V gene TRBV11-2 combines with J gene TRBJ2-3; 8 nucleotides align to TRBD2. Source material: PBMCs. The TCR sequence derives from a woman aged 50 to 60 in good health and CMV-seropositive. CDR3 loop: CASSLKLAADTQYF. The DNA for the CDR3 is TGTGCCAGCAGCTTAAAACTAGCGGCAGATACGCAGTATTTT.